The 5 T cell receptor beta chains presented below share a single source sample, sequenced in a study of T cell responses to AZD1222 COVID-19 vaccine. Measured with immunoSEQ multiplex PCR; TCRdb has only the in-frame clones, and not every one. The repertoire has 150,000 to 180,000 clones, about 88% of them found once; the top ten carry roughly 2.9%. The sample consisted of peripheral blood, taken on day 0 of AZD1222 vaccination. The receptor source for this set is an adult in good health.

V gene TRBV4-1 combines with J gene TRBJ2-3, with 7 bases that match TRBD2. Germline V gene lookup returns CDR1 MGHRA and CDR2 YSYEKL. The CDR3 runs 15 residues. J lost 2 bases, V lost 1 base, and 3 bases had no gene match. In DNA form, the CDR3 reads TGCGCCAGCAGCCAAGGTAGCGGGCACACAGATACGCAGTATTTT. It codes for CASSQGSGHTDTQYF.

The rearrangement uses TRBV27 and TRBJ1-6, with TRBD1 matching 10 bases. V gave up 8 bases and J gave up 9 bases; unmatched junction bases: 7. Germline-derived CDR1 and CDR2 are MNHEY and SMNVEV (reference sequence). The CDR3 sequence is 14 residues long. The CDR3 loop reads CASGTGVASSPLHF. The DNA of the CDR3 is TGTGCCAGCGGGACAGGGGTTGCGAGTTCACCCCTCCACTTT.

This clone has only one observation. The genes are TRBV27 and TRBJ1-5; 8 bases agree with TRBD1. The CDR3 totals 17 residues. The germline V gene has CDR1 MNHEY and CDR2 SMNVEV (reference sequence). The V segment lost 3 bases and the J segment 2 bases; nucleotides outside the gene matches: 9. The CDR3 loop reads CASSFGQGALRNQPQHF. For the CDR3, the DNA is TGTGCCAGCAGTTTCGGGCAGGGGGCCCTTCGCAATCAGCCCCAGCATTTT.

The V call is TRBV2, the J call TRBJ1-5; weak D call: TRBD1 (6 bases). This CDR3 contains 14 residues. Germline assignment: CDR1 SNHLY and CDR2 FYNNEI. V was clipped by 5 bases and J by 7 bases, with 15 bases between them. CDR3: CASSLTGLAQPQHF. The CDR3 DNA reads TGTGCCAGCAGTCTGACAGGCTTGGCGCAGCCCCAGCATTTT.

The chain has TRBV6-6 and TRBJ1-6; tentatively, D is TRBD1 (5 bases). The CDR3 length is 13 residues. The germline CDR1 and CDR2 sequences are MNHNY and SVGAGI (reference sequence). The V end was cut by 8 bases, the J end by 7 bases, with 12 bases between. The CDR3 is CASATAGNSPLHF. DNA of the CDR3: TGTGCCAGCGCGACAGCGGGGAATTCACCCCTCCACTTT.